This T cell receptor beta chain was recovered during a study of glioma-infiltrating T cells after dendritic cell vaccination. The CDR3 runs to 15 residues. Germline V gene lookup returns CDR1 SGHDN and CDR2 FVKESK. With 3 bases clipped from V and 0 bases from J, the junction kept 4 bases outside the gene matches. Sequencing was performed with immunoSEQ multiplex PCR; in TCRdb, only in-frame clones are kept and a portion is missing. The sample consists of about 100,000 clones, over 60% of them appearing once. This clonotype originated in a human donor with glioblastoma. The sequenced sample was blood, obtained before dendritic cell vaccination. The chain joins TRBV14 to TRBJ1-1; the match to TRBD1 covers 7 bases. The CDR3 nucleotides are TGTGCCAGCAGCCATAACAGGGGTTTGAACACTGAAGCTTTCTTT. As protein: CASSHNRGLNTEAFF. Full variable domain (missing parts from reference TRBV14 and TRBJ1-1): EAGVTQFPSHSVIEKGQTVTLRCDPISGHDNLYWYRRVMGKEIKFLLHFVKESKQDESGMPNNRFLAERTGGTYSTLKVQPAELEDSGVYFCASSHNRGLNTEAFFGQGTRLTVV.